The rows below give T cell receptor beta chains drawn from one sample of a study of cytomegalovirus exposure and HLA in healthy donors. Libraries were prepared by immunoSEQ multiplex PCR; TCRdb keeps only in-frame clonotypes and omits some of them. The table shows about 220,000 clones, with roughly 87% occurring only once. The sequencing sample was made of PBMCs. These receptors were collected from a man aged 35 to 55 in good health and CMV-seropositive. The CDR3 runs from the conserved cysteine through the conserved F or W. D genes are given only for firm matches. Clone size appears in some rows only: once, few, many, or a class for an expanded clone.

>once|TRBV15|TRBD2|TRBJ2-3
CATSRPRLAESHTQYF
TGTGCCACCAGCAGACCCAGACTAGCGGAATCTCATACGCAGTATTTT
>few|TRBV6-5|.|TRBJ1-5
CASSLDSNQPQHF
TGTGCCAGCAGCCTCGACAGTAATCAGCCCCAGCATTTT
>once|TRBV5-6|TRBD2|TRBJ2-6
CASSFAGDAGANVLTF
TGTGCCAGCAGCTTCGCGGGGGACGCTGGGGCCAACGTCCTGACTTTC
>.|TRBV7-6|TRBD1|TRBJ2-7
CASSLETGTGGKYF
TGTGCCAGCAGCTTAGAAACCGGGACAGGGGGCAAGTACTTC
>.|TRBV2|.|TRBJ2-1
CASKQLGSSYNEQFF
TGTGCCAGCAAGCAGCTCGGGAGCTCCTACAATGAGCAGTTCTTC
>.|TRBV28|TRBD2|TRBJ2-5
CASSFTSGSTKETQYF
TGTGCCAGCAGTTTCACTAGCGGGAGCACTAAGGAGACCCAGTACTTC
>few|TRBV29-1|.|TRBJ1-4
CSGGGMGDGEKLFF
TGCAGCGGGGGGGGGATGGGGGACGGAGAAAAACTGTTTTTT
>.|TRBV19|TRBD2|TRBJ2-1
CASSRLAGSYNEQFF
TGTGCCAGTAGTCGACTAGCGGGATCCTACAATGAGCAGTTCTTC
>.|TRBV16|.|TRBJ1-1
CASSQSFPILNTEAFF
TGTGCCAGCAGCCAATCTTTTCCTATCTTGAACACTGAAGCTTTCTTT
>.|TRBV27|.|TRBJ1-1
CASSPPGDTEAFF
TGTGCCAGCAGTCCGCCGGGGGACACTGAAGCTTTCTTT
>.|TRBV13|TRBD2|TRBJ2-1
CASSFRGSSYNEQFF
TGTGCCAGCAGCTTTCGCGGGAGCTCCTACAATGAGCAGTTCTTC
>.|TRBV7-9|TRBD2|TRBJ2-3
CASSNSRGGGSTDTQYF
TGTGCCAGCAGCAACTCGCGGGGGGGCGGGAGCACAGATACGCAGTATTTT
>few|TRBV7-6|TRBD1|TRBJ2-2
CASSIQGWNTGELFF
TGTGCCAGCAGCATACAGGGGTGGAACACCGGGGAGCTGTTTTTT
>.|TRBV6-5|TRBD1|TRBJ1-1
CASSYGGGWVTEAFF
TGTGCCAGCAGTTACGGAGGGGGCTGGGTCACTGAAGCTTTCTTT
>few|TRBV6-1|TRBD2|TRBJ2-3
CASSREGPPDTQYF
TGTGCCAGCAGTCGGGAGGGCCCCCCAGATACGCAGTATTTT
>.|TRBV15|.|TRBJ1-3
CATSRDSASASSGNTIYF
TGTGCCACCAGCAGAGATTCGGCCAGCGCCAGCTCTGGAAACACCATATATTTT
>.|TRBV5-1|.|TRBJ1-4
CASSLQNLNEKLFF
TGCGCCAGCAGCTTACAGAACCTCAATGAAAAACTGTTTTTT
>.|TRBV5-4|.|TRBJ2-3
CASSLGGLRRADTQYF
TGTGCCAGCAGCTTGGGGGGGCTGCGACGCGCAGATACGCAGTATTTT
>.|TRBV9|TRBD2|TRBJ2-7
CASSVDGGRAYEQYF
TGTGCCAGCAGCGTAGATGGCGGGAGGGCCTACGAGCAGTACTTC
>once|TRBV5-4|.|TRBJ2-1
CASSSDLAFYEQFF
TGTGCCAGCAGCTCGGACTTAGCTTTCTATGAGCAGTTCTTC
>.|TRBV27|.|TRBJ1-2
CASSLKLHYGYTF
TGTGCCAGCAGTTTAAAACTTCACTATGGCTACACCTTC
>.|TRBV7-2|.|TRBJ2-3
CASSLGMATDTQYF
TGTGCCAGCAGCTTAGGTATGGCCACAGATACGCAGTATTTT
>.|TRBV6-6|TRBD2|TRBJ2-1
CASSYNSGTRIHEQFF
TGTGCCAGCAGTTATAACTCCGGGACTAGAATCCATGAGCAGTTCTTC
>.|TRBV27|.|TRBJ1-2
CASSSGLSNYGYTF
TGTGCCAGCAGCTCCGGACTATCTAACTATGGCTACACCTTC
>.|TRBV2|.|TRBJ1-2
CASSEGGAGAEINYGYTF
TGTGCCAGCAGTGAAGGTGGGGCAGGGGCGGAGATAAACTATGGCTACACCTTC
>.|TRBV11-2|TRBD2|TRBJ2-1
CASTGSGRGNEQFF
TGTGCCAGCACCGGAAGCGGGAGAGGGAATGAGCAGTTCTTC
>.|TRBV11-1|.|TRBJ1-4
CASSEEVGSATNEKLFF
TGTGCCAGCAGCGAGGAGGTCGGCAGTGCAACTAATGAAAAACTGTTTTTT
>few|TRBV19|.|TRBJ1-1
CASSMGGGLTEAFF
TGTGCCAGTAGTATGGGGGGGGGCCTGACTGAAGCTTTCTTT
>once|TRBV5-6|TRBD2|TRBJ2-1
CASSLDAGVDYGKQFF
TGTGCCAGCAGCTTGGACGCGGGAGTAGACTATGGTAAGCAGTTCTTC
>once|TRBV27|TRBD2|TRBJ2-1
CASSPRLAGGNEQFF
TGTGCCAGCAGCCCCCGACTAGCGGGAGGCAATGAGCAGTTCTTC
>.|TRBV10-2|TRBD2|TRBJ2-3
CASSDWAGGLLDTQYF
TGCGCCAGCAGTGACTGGGCGGGAGGACTCCTAGATACGCAGTATTTT
>.|TRBV4-1|TRBD2|TRBJ2-2
CASSQDFPAGVKTGELFF
TGCGCCAGCAGCCAAGATTTTCCAGCGGGGGTTAAAACCGGGGAGCTGTTTTTT
>.|TRBV11-1|TRBD2|TRBJ2-1
CASSFAGTSDYNEQFF
TGTGCCAGCAGCTTCGCCGGGACTAGCGACTACAATGAGCAGTTCTTC
>.|TRBV4-2|TRBD2|TRBJ2-1
CASSRSPGLSVSGRYNEQFF
TGTGCCAGCAGCCGATCACCGGGACTGAGTGTTAGCGGGCGCTACAATGAGCAGTTCTTC
>many|TRBV6-1|.|TRBJ1-1
CASSARRGEGTEAFF
TGTGCCAGCAGTGCACGGAGGGGGGAGGGCACTGAAGCTTTCTTT
>.|TRBV19|.|TRBJ2-1
CASSMVGGSPYNEQFF
TGTGCCAGTAGTATGGTGGGTGGGAGCCCCTACAATGAGCAGTTCTTC
>.|TRBV5-1|TRBD1|TRBJ2-7
CASSAGQGSYEQYF
TGCGCCAGCAGCGCAGGACAGGGCTCCTACGAGCAGTACTTC
>.|TRBV6-1|.|TRBJ1-5
CASSGRGGQPQHF
TGTGCCAGCTCTGGGAGGGGAGGCCAGCCCCAGCATTTT
>.|TRBV5-1|TRBD2|TRBJ2-1
CASSYRSGRNEQFF
TGCGCCAGCAGCTACCGTAGCGGGAGGAATGAGCAGTTCTTC
>once|TRBV6-5|TRBD2|TRBJ2-7
CASSSRTSGVYYEQYF
TGTGCCAGCAGTTCGCGGACTAGCGGGGTCTACTACGAGCAGTACTTC
>once|TRBV7-9|TRBD1|TRBJ1-5
CASSLEGANQPQHF
TGTGCCAGCAGCCTGGAGGGGGCAAATCAGCCCCAGCATTTT
>.|TRBV11-2|.|TRBJ2-2
CASAFDARVNTGELFF
TGTGCCAGCGCCTTTGATGCGAGGGTTAACACCGGGGAGCTGTTTTTT
>.|TRBV6-1|TRBD1|TRBJ1-5
CASSDLSGGSNQPQHF
TGTGCCAGCAGTGACCTCTCAGGGGGTAGCAATCAGCCCCAGCATTTT
>once|TRBV5-6|.|TRBJ2-2
CASSLLGASGELFF
TGTGCCAGCAGCTTGCTGGGGGCCTCCGGGGAGCTGTTTTTT
>.|TRBV29-1|.|TRBJ2-7
CSVEASSYEQYF
TGCAGCGTTGAGGCCTCGTCCTACGAGCAGTACTTC
>few|TRBV18|TRBD2|TRBJ2-7
CASSPPGLAAPYEQYF
TGTGCCAGCTCACCACCGGGACTAGCGGCCCCCTACGAGCAGTACTTC
>.|TRBV7-9|TRBD2|TRBJ2-1
CASSPGTSGKDEQFF
TGTGCCAGCAGCCCCGGGACTAGCGGGAAAGATGAGCAGTTCTTC
>.|TRBV10-2|.|TRBJ1-1
CASSELHGRVNTEAFF
TGCGCCAGCAGTGAGTTGCATGGCCGGGTGAACACTGAAGCTTTCTTT
>.|TRBV19|TRBD1|TRBJ1-2
CASRTGGNGYTF
TGTGCCAGTAGAACAGGGGGCAACGGCTACACCTTC
>.|TRBV19|TRBD1|TRBJ2-4
CAASGQGRIAKNIQYF
TGTGCCGCTTCGGGACAGGGAAGGATAGCCAAAAACATTCAGTACTTC
>.|TRBV9|TRBD1|TRBJ2-7
CASSAGQGAREQYF
TGTGCCAGCAGCGCGGGACAGGGGGCGAGGGAGCAGTACTTC
>.|TRBV29-1|.|TRBJ2-1
CSFGGGNGEQFF
TGCAGCTTTGGAGGAGGGAACGGTGAGCAGTTCTTC
>.|TRBV7-9|.|TRBJ1-2
CASSLSAGARYGYTF
TGTGCCAGCAGCTTATCCGCGGGGGCCCGCTATGGCTACACCTTC